This T cell receptor (beta chain) was profiled in a study of cytomegalovirus exposure and HLA in healthy donors. Overall study results and limits: Many donors shared some public TCRs, even though most TCR sequences were rare. The tendency of first-cohort TCR clusters to co-occur in the 90 to 150 validation repertoires was the finding of a later analysis. The listing of roughly 160 TCR beta chains classed them as cytomegalovirus-associated.

Measured with immunoSEQ multiplex PCR; TCRdb has only the in-frame clones, and not every one. This table holds 70,000 to 90,000 clones, around four fifths found once. The study drew the donors from its approximately 110-subject validation cohort, separate from the roughly 670-subject first cohort. As concerns this clone: Its antigen is currently unknown.

V lost 3 bases, J lost 6 bases, and 13 bases lay in between. The CDR3 covers 14 residues. Germline CDR1 reads SNHLY; CDR2 reads FYNNEI. The chain couples TRBV2 to TRBJ2-3, with unresolved D. The sequence came from a man between 25 and 39 years old in good health and CMV-seronegative. Material: PBMCs. Here the CDR3 DNA reads TGTGCCAGCAGTGACGCGGCGACTTGGGATACGCAGTATTTT. This gives the protein CASSDAATWDTQYF.